This T cell receptor beta chain was identified during a study of cytomegalovirus exposure and HLA in healthy donors. The CDR3 loop spans 12 amino acids. Germline V gene sequence: CDR1 SNHLY, CDR2 FYNNEI. V was pared by 6 bases and J by 4 bases, with 8 bases between. PCR used 60 Vbeta primers and 13 Jbeta primers. The assay was immunoSEQ multiplex PCR, and TCRdb's table has in-frame clones only and misses some. In the table there are about 150,000 clones, roughly 63% of which are singletons. This clone turned up a few times. V gene TRBV2 combines with J gene TRBJ2-3; D unclear. The sequence was obtained from an older woman in good health and CMV-seropositive. The specimen sequenced was PBMCs. The DNA of the CDR3 is TGTGCCAGCAGCCTCGTAGCAGATACGCAGTATTTT. This encodes CASSLVADTQYF.